A selection of T cell receptor beta chains follows, all from one sample in a study of shared clonotypes between healthy human individuals. Some clones are missing from TCRdb's copy, which holds only in-frame ones; the method was immunoSEQ multiplex PCR. The sample lists about 2 million clones; about 95% were seen once. Source material: naive CD8+ T cells sorted from blood. These receptors were taken from a man younger than 30 in good health. CDR3s include the opening cysteine and the closing phenylalanine or tryptophan. Fields, in order: clone size, J gene, V gene, D gene, CDR3 protein, CDR3 DNA. D genes are given only for firm matches. Size is stated for part of the rows, as once, few or many counts, or as a class when the clone is expanded.

abundance: NA
j_gene: TRBJ1-3
v_gene: TRBV4-1
d_gene: NA
CDR3aa: CASSQENPLGLGNTIYF
CDR3nt: TGCGCCAGCAGCCAAGAGAATCCCCTCGGCCTGGGAAACACCATATATTTT

abundance: NA
j_gene: TRBJ2-7
v_gene: TRBV7-9
d_gene: TRBD1
CDR3aa: CASSSTGESTYEQYF
CDR3nt: TGTGCCAGCAGCTCTACAGGGGAAAGTACCTACGAGCAGTACTTC

abundance: NA
j_gene: TRBJ2-2
v_gene: TRBV6-6
d_gene: NA
CDR3aa: CASTLQEGTGELFF
CDR3nt: TGTGCCAGCACTTTACAGGAGGGTACCGGGGAGCTGTTTTTT

abundance: NA
j_gene: TRBJ2-7
v_gene: TRBV6-5
d_gene: NA
CDR3aa: CASSSRTESSYEQYF
CDR3nt: TGTGCCAGCAGTAGCAGGACAGAAAGCTCCTACGAGCAGTACTTC

abundance: NA
j_gene: TRBJ1-1
v_gene: TRBV5-6
d_gene: NA
CDR3aa: CASSFAEWTEAFF
CDR3nt: TGTGCCAGCAGCTTTGCGGAATGGACTGAAGCTTTCTTT

abundance: once
j_gene: TRBJ2-7
v_gene: TRBV5-6
d_gene: NA
CDR3aa: CASSTLDYEQYF
CDR3nt: TGTGCCAGCAGTACACTAGACTACGAGCAGTACTTC

abundance: NA
j_gene: TRBJ2-3
v_gene: TRBV7-9
d_gene: TRBD1
CDR3aa: CASSLETGGLTDTQYF
CDR3nt: TGTGCCAGCAGCTTAGAAACAGGGGGCCTCACAGATACGCAGTATTTT

abundance: NA
j_gene: TRBJ2-1
v_gene: TRBV27
d_gene: TRBD2
CDR3aa: CASSFVPSGSPSSYNEQFF
CDR3nt: TGTGCCAGCAGTTTTGTCCCTAGCGGGAGCCCGAGCTCCTACAATGAGCAGTTCTTC

abundance: NA
j_gene: TRBJ2-2
v_gene: TRBV10-3
d_gene: TRBD2
CDR3aa: CATGLGDTGELFF
CDR3nt: TGTGCCACAGGACTAGGCGACACCGGGGAGCTGTTTTTT

abundance: NA
j_gene: TRBJ2-5
v_gene: TRBV6-5
d_gene: NA
CDR3aa: CASSYSTGDEETQYF
CDR3nt: TGTGCCAGCAGTTACTCAACGGGGGACGAAGAGACCCAGTACTTC

abundance: once
j_gene: TRBJ2-5
v_gene: TRBV5-6
d_gene: TRBD1
CDR3aa: CASSRTGGDETQYF
CDR3nt: TGTGCCAGCAGCAGGACAGGGGGCGACGAGACCCAGTACTTC

abundance: NA
j_gene: TRBJ2-2
v_gene: TRBV10-1
d_gene: NA
CDR3aa: CASNRTENTGELFF
CDR3nt: TGCGCCAGCAACCGGACCGAGAACACCGGGGAGCTGTTTTTT

abundance: NA
j_gene: TRBJ2-2
v_gene: TRBV4-1
d_gene: NA
CDR3aa: CASSLEGGPSGELFF
CDR3nt: TGCGCCAGCAGCCTGGAAGGGGGGCCCTCCGGGGAGCTGTTTTTT

abundance: NA
j_gene: TRBJ2-5
v_gene: TRBV27
d_gene: NA
CDR3aa: CASSPLGAGETQYF
CDR3nt: TGTGCCAGCAGCCCTCTAGGGGCCGGGGAGACCCAGTACTTC

abundance: NA
j_gene: TRBJ2-3
v_gene: TRBV10-3
d_gene: NA
CDR3aa: CAISEGAGPDTQYF
CDR3nt: TGTGCCATCAGTGAGGGAGCAGGGCCAGATACGCAGTATTTT

abundance: NA
j_gene: TRBJ2-2
v_gene: TRBV27
d_gene: NA
CDR3aa: CASSLPGLQLGPGELFF
CDR3nt: TGTGCCAGCAGTTTGCCGGGACTTCAATTGGGGCCCGGGGAGCTGTTTTTT

abundance: NA
j_gene: TRBJ1-5
v_gene: TRBV29-1
d_gene: TRBD1
CDR3aa: CSAETGGNQPQHF
CDR3nt: TGCAGCGCCGAAACAGGGGGCAATCAGCCCCAGCATTTT

abundance: few
j_gene: TRBJ2-2
v_gene: TRBV4-1
d_gene: NA
CDR3aa: CASSQDRGTRELFF
CDR3nt: TGCGCCAGCAGCCAAGATCGGGGGACCCGGGAGCTGTTTTTT

abundance: NA
j_gene: TRBJ2-1
v_gene: TRBV6-5
d_gene: TRBD2
CDR3aa: CASSKKASGYNEQFF
CDR3nt: TGTGCCAGCAGTAAAAAGGCTAGCGGGTACAATGAGCAGTTCTTC

abundance: NA
j_gene: TRBJ1-1
v_gene: TRBV27
d_gene: TRBD1
CDR3aa: CASSLQTGPNTEAFF
CDR3nt: TGTGCCAGCAGTTTACAGACAGGGCCGAACACTGAAGCTTTCTTT

abundance: NA
j_gene: TRBJ1-5
v_gene: TRBV28
d_gene: NA
CDR3aa: CASSLSGSGQPQHF
CDR3nt: TGTGCCAGCAGTTTGTCGGGATCAGGGCAGCCCCAGCATTTT

abundance: NA
j_gene: TRBJ2-2
v_gene: TRBV13
d_gene: NA
CDR3aa: CASSQSRAFTGELFF
CDR3nt: TGTGCCAGCAGCCAGTCCCGGGCATTCACCGGGGAGCTGTTTTTT

abundance: NA
j_gene: TRBJ2-1
v_gene: TRBV5-1
d_gene: TRBD2
CDR3aa: CASSLRGVRELAGGNEQFF
CDR3nt: TGCGCCAGCAGCTTGCGGGGGGTTAGGGAACTAGCGGGAGGAAATGAGCAGTTCTTC

abundance: NA
j_gene: TRBJ1-5
v_gene: TRBV6-1
d_gene: NA
CDR3aa: CASSEAYNWDNQPQHF
CDR3nt: TGTGCCAGCAGTGAAGCCTACAATTGGGACAATCAGCCCCAGCATTTT

abundance: NA
j_gene: TRBJ2-2
v_gene: TRBV6-6
d_gene: NA
CDR3aa: CASSYSGLWNTGELFF
CDR3nt: TGTGCCAGCAGTTACTCGGGCCTATGGAACACCGGGGAGCTGTTTTTT

abundance: NA
j_gene: TRBJ2-1
v_gene: TRBV30
d_gene: NA
CDR3aa: CAWSPDWSYNEQFF
CDR3nt: TGTGCCTGGAGTCCCGACTGGTCCTACAATGAGCAGTTCTTC

abundance: NA
j_gene: TRBJ2-5
v_gene: TRBV6-1
d_gene: TRBD2
CDR3aa: CASRRTSGGQETQYF
CDR3nt: TGTGCCAGCAGGAGGACTAGCGGGGGGCAGGAGACCCAGTACTTC

abundance: NA
j_gene: TRBJ2-7
v_gene: TRBV19
d_gene: NA
CDR3aa: CASSFGPISYEQYF
CDR3nt: TGTGCCAGTAGCTTTGGGCCGATCTCCTACGAGCAGTACTTC

abundance: NA
j_gene: TRBJ2-2
v_gene: TRBV29-1
d_gene: NA
CDR3aa: CSVVDGTGELFF
CDR3nt: TGCAGCGTTGTAGACGGCACCGGGGAGCTGTTTTTT

abundance: NA
j_gene: TRBJ2-3
v_gene: TRBV9
d_gene: NA
CDR3aa: CASSVGSVANTDTQYF
CDR3nt: TGTGCCAGCAGCGTAGGATCGGTAGCCAACACAGATACGCAGTATTTT

abundance: NA
j_gene: TRBJ2-5
v_gene: TRBV5-4
d_gene: NA
CDR3aa: CATGPPAQETQYF
CDR3nt: TGTGCCACGGGACCTCCGGCACAAGAGACCCAGTACTTC

abundance: NA
j_gene: TRBJ1-3
v_gene: TRBV4-1
d_gene: TRBD1
CDR3aa: CASRLKLTGDFSGNTIYF
CDR3nt: TGCGCCAGCAGACTCAAGCTCACAGGGGACTTCTCTGGAAACACCATATATTTT

abundance: once
j_gene: TRBJ1-4
v_gene: TRBV5-4
d_gene: NA
CDR3aa: CASSPGPEHEKLFF
CDR3nt: TGTGCCAGCAGCCCGGGACCAGAGCATGAAAAACTGTTTTTT

abundance: NA
j_gene: TRBJ2-3
v_gene: TRBV2
d_gene: NA
CDR3aa: CASSDGTDTQYF
CDR3nt: TGTGCCAGCAGTGATGGCACAGATACGCAGTATTTT

abundance: NA
j_gene: TRBJ1-4
v_gene: TRBV5-4
d_gene: NA
CDR3aa: CASTTPQWGDNEKLFF
CDR3nt: TGTGCCAGCACCACCCCCCAGTGGGGGGATAATGAAAAACTGTTTTTT

abundance: NA
j_gene: TRBJ1-1
v_gene: TRBV30
d_gene: NA
CDR3aa: CAWSVWNTEAFF
CDR3nt: TGTGCCTGGAGTGTGTGGAACACTGAAGCTTTCTTT

abundance: NA
j_gene: TRBJ2-7
v_gene: TRBV6-7
d_gene: NA
CDR3aa: CARRGTEHYEQYF
CDR3nt: TGTGCCAGGCGCGGGACAGAACACTACGAGCAGTACTTC

abundance: NA
j_gene: TRBJ2-3
v_gene: TRBV29-1
d_gene: TRBD2
CDR3aa: CSVDGAGGTDTQYF
CDR3nt: TGCAGCGTTGACGGCGCGGGGGGTACAGATACGCAGTATTTT

abundance: NA
j_gene: TRBJ1-3
v_gene: TRBV4-2
d_gene: NA
CDR3aa: CASSQDRSSGNTIYF
CDR3nt: TGTGCCAGCAGCCAAGACAGGAGCTCTGGAAACACCATATATTTT

abundance: NA
j_gene: TRBJ2-5
v_gene: TRBV5-1
d_gene: TRBD1
CDR3aa: CASWGTGGAETQYF
CDR3nt: TGCGCCAGCTGGGGGACAGGGGGCGCGGAGACCCAGTACTTC

abundance: NA
j_gene: TRBJ1-1
v_gene: TRBV4-1
d_gene: NA
CDR3aa: CASSQSARGLTEAFF
CDR3nt: TGCGCCAGCAGCCAATCTGCCAGGGGTTTGACTGAAGCTTTCTTT

abundance: NA
j_gene: TRBJ1-5
v_gene: TRBV7-8
d_gene: NA
CDR3aa: CASSGTGGNQPQHF
CDR3nt: TGTGCCAGCTCCGGGACCGGAGGCAATCAGCCCCAGCATTTT

abundance: NA
j_gene: TRBJ2-7
v_gene: TRBV7-9
d_gene: TRBD1
CDR3aa: CASSHPGQGRYEQYF
CDR3nt: TGTGCCAGCAGCCACCCGGGACAGGGTCGATACGAGCAGTACTTC

abundance: NA
j_gene: TRBJ2-7
v_gene: TRBV6-1
d_gene: NA
CDR3aa: CASSEVGFDYEQYF
CDR3nt: TGTGCCAGCAGTGAAGTGGGTTTCGACTACGAGCAGTACTTC

abundance: NA
j_gene: TRBJ2-1
v_gene: TRBV5-1
d_gene: NA
CDR3aa: CASRVTASYNEQFF
CDR3nt: TGCGCCAGCAGGGTGACAGCCTCCTACAATGAGCAGTTCTTC

abundance: NA
j_gene: TRBJ1-5
v_gene: TRBV7-6
d_gene: NA
CDR3aa: CASSLAQGQPQHF
CDR3nt: TGTGCCAGCAGCTTAGCTCAGGGTCAGCCCCAGCATTTT

abundance: NA
j_gene: TRBJ2-7
v_gene: TRBV2
d_gene: NA
CDR3aa: CASSYPPLLYEQYF
CDR3nt: TGTGCCAGCAGTTACCCCCCCCTCCTCTACGAGCAGTACTTC

abundance: once
j_gene: TRBJ2-3
v_gene: TRBV7-9
d_gene: NA
CDR3aa: CASSLDGDTQYF
CDR3nt: TGTGCCAGCAGCTTAGACGGTGATACGCAGTATTTT

abundance: NA
j_gene: TRBJ2-1
v_gene: TRBV9
d_gene: NA
CDR3aa: CASSVEGDPYNEQFF
CDR3nt: TGTGCCAGCAGCGTAGAGGGGGACCCCTACAATGAGCAGTTCTTC

abundance: NA
j_gene: TRBJ2-7
v_gene: TRBV29-1
d_gene: TRBD1
CDR3aa: CSVVGYRGRDEQYF
CDR3nt: TGCAGCGTCGTCGGTTACAGGGGAAGGGACGAGCAGTACTTC

abundance: NA
j_gene: TRBJ1-4
v_gene: TRBV6-6
d_gene: TRBD1
CDR3aa: CASNSQGALVEKLFF
CDR3nt: TGTGCCAGCAATTCACAGGGGGCTCTAGTTGAAAAACTGTTTTTT

abundance: NA
j_gene: TRBJ1-2
v_gene: TRBV7-9
d_gene: NA
CDR3aa: CASSLGLENTNYGYTF
CDR3nt: TGTGCCAGCAGCTTAGGGTTGGAGAATACTAACTATGGCTACACCTTC

abundance: NA
j_gene: TRBJ2-1
v_gene: TRBV4-1
d_gene: NA
CDR3aa: CASRPTGSGSYNEQFF
CDR3nt: TGCGCCAGCAGGCCAACAGGGTCTGGTTCCTACAATGAGCAGTTCTTC